These 20 T cell receptor beta chains were sequenced from one sample in a study of shared clonotypes between healthy human individuals (dated by TCRdb to about 2020). CD8 naive samples consisted of CD45RO-negative cells that were positively selected for CCR7, yielding a CD45RA+CCR7+ population without TemRA cells. The protocol used for the library was the immunoSEQ multiplex PCR assay. TCRdb took this table from immuneACCESS and kept in-frame rearrangements with V and J called. Such tables lack part of the clones; where checked against another copy, unresolved V genes explain under half of the gap, and the rest is unexplained. This sample has about 2,200,000 clones in its table, and just over 90% of those were observed once. The biggest ten clones account for more than 1.5% of the sample. Sequenced input: naive CD8+ T cells from PBMCs. The cell subset or site label here, explained by the study, means: CD45RA+CCR7+. These TCRs come from a man aged 18 to 30 in good health. Some clones in this sample may be carry-over from other donors' samples.

V and J are TRBV28 and TRBJ2-4; weak D call: TRBD2 (5 bases). V lost 2 bases and J 0 bases, leaving 8 bases between the germline ends. The CDR3 totals 15 residues. Germline V CDR1 and CDR2: MDHEN, SYDVKM. CDR3 loop: CASSLIGEAKNIQYF. The CDR3, as DNA: TGTGCCAGCAGTTTAATCGGGGAAGCCAAAAACATTCAGTACTTC.

The V gene is TRBV6-5, the J gene TRBJ2-7, with unresolved D. The CDR3 loop spans 14 amino acids. Germline CDR1 is MNHEY and CDR2 is SVGAGI. The germline V and J ends were trimmed by 6 bases and 3 bases, with 15 bases remaining between them. The CDR3 nucleotides are TGTGCCAGCAGCCCCCTAGACCCCGACTACGAGCAGTACTTC. Translation: CASSPLDPDYEQYF.

The table lists this clone with a few counts. The chain joins TRBV13 to TRBJ1-1; the D gene is possibly TRBD1 (5 bases). V gave up 7 bases and J gave up 4 bases, with 16 bases separating them. This CDR3 has 14 amino acids. Germline values: CDR1 PRHDT, CDR2 FYEKMQ (reference sequence). CDR3 region: CASILSPGGTEAFF. CDR3 sequence (DNA): TGTGCCAGCATCCTTAGCCCGGGGGGCACTGAAGCTTTCTTT.

The table lists this clone with a count of one. The V and J genes are TRBV7-6 and TRBJ2-1; no definite D call. Germline V lookup: CDR1 SGHVS, CDR2 FNYEAQ. Trimming removed 5 bases from V and 4 bases from J, with 12 bases in between. There are 14 residues in the CDR3. The DNA of the CDR3 is TGTGCCAGCAGCCCACCGGCAGATTACAATGAGCAGTTCTTC. It yields the protein CASSPPADYNEQFF.

The chain employs TRBV6-5 and TRBJ1-3, with no clear D. Per the germline V gene, CDR1 is MNHEY and CDR2 is SVGAGI. CDR3 size: 13 residues. V lost 2 bases and J 4 bases, leaving 6 bases between the germline ends. Here the CDR3 reads CASSYDGGNTIYF. The CDR3 bases are TGTGCCAGCAGTTACGACGGCGGAAACACCATATATTTT.

The gene calls are TRBV7-9 and TRBJ2-7; 9 bases line up with TRBD2. CDR1 is SEHNR and CDR2 is FQNEAQ in the germline V gene (reference sequence). The CDR3 is 15 residues long. V lost 3 bases and J lost 3; bases outside the gene matches: 6. The chain's CDR3 is CASSFGTSPNYEQYF. CDR3 in DNA: TGTGCCAGCAGCTTCGGGACTAGCCCGAACTACGAGCAGTACTTC.

J is TRBJ2-1 and V is TRBV28; no clear D gene. V lost 1 base to trimming and J lost 8 bases, with 12 bases between them. The V gene's germline CDR1 is MDHEN and CDR2 SYDVKM. There are 14 residues in the CDR3. CDR3: CASSLYSREHEQFF. The CDR3 DNA sequence: TGTGCCAGCAGTTTATATTCACGCGAGCATGAGCAGTTCTTC.

CDR3 loop: CASSWGQGGEQYF. The CDR3 DNA reads TGTGCCAGCAGCTGGGGACAGGGGGGCGAGCAGTACTTC. The rearrangement links TRBV11-2 to TRBJ2-7; 11 bases agree with TRBD1. From germline, CDR1 is SGHAT and CDR2 FQNNGV. This CDR3 has 13 residues. V shed 4 bases and J 6 bases; nucleotides not matched to a gene: 2.

This clone was found once. The J gene is TRBJ1-3, the V gene TRBV5-6; TRBD1 might be the D (5 bases). V shed 0 bases and J shed 3 bases, with 7 bases lying between them. The CDR3 totals 14 residues. Germline values: CDR1 SGHDT, CDR2 YYEEEE. The CDR3 spells CASSLGDLGNTIYF. The CDR3, as DNA: TGTGCCAGCAGCTTGGGGGACCTTGGAAACACCATATATTTT.

The rearrangement links TRBV5-8 to TRBJ2-1; TRBD2 agrees at 11 bases. CDR3 length equals 15 residues. Germline CDR1 SGHTS, CDR2 YDEGEE. V was pared by 4 bases and J by 4 bases, with 4 bases of the junction left unmatched. CDR3 region: CASSPIAGGYNEQFF. The CDR3 nucleotides are TGTGCCAGCAGCCCTATAGCGGGAGGGTACAATGAGCAGTTCTTC.

Notes on this clone: The sample carries other DNA sequences with the same CDR3. CDR3 amino acids: CASSFGRAGYEQYF. CDR3 DNA sequence: TGTGCCAGCAGTTTCGGTAGGGCTGGCTACGAGCAGTACTTC. The genes are TRBV27 and TRBJ2-7; no firm D call. V lost 3 bases, J lost 3 bases, and 12 bases lay in between. The CDR3 extends over 14 amino acids. Germline V gene sequence: CDR1 MNHEY, CDR2 SMNVEV (reference sequence).

In this sample, this clone turned up once. The chain joins TRBV5-8 to TRBJ2-7; D not resolved. Trimming cost V 6 bases and J 4 bases, with 14 bases left between them. There are 13 residues in the CDR3. The germline CDR1 and CDR2 sequences are SGHTS and YDEGEE. Here the CDR3 reads CASIGQQLYEQYF. CDR3 bases: TGTGCCAGCATTGGGCAGCAGCTTTACGAGCAGTACTTC.

For this clone: Other nucleotide sequences from this sample produce the same CDR3. The chain joins TRBV2 to TRBJ2-7, with 10 bases that match TRBD2. V gave up 0 bases and J gave up 4 bases; unmatched junction bases: 3. CDR3 length equals 15 residues. Germline V gene lookup returns CDR1 SNHLY and CDR2 FYNNEI. The CDR3 sequence: CASSEALAGVYEQYF. The CDR3 nucleotides are TGTGCCAGCAGTGAAGCTCTAGCGGGAGTTTACGAGCAGTACTTC.

The chain joins TRBV27 to TRBJ2-7; 10 nucleotides match TRBD2. The V gene's germline CDR1 is MNHEY and CDR2 SMNVEV (reference sequence). Trimming at V came to 4 bases and at J to 4 bases, leaving 7 bases not matched to a gene. CDR3 length equals 15 residues. The CDR3 DNA sequence: TGTGCCAGCAGTTGGGGACTAGCGCGGCAGTACGAGCAGTACTTC. It specifies CASSWGLARQYEQYF.

The chain joins TRBV5-4 to TRBJ2-7; TRBD2 matches 7 bases. CDR3 length: 16 residues. With V trimmed by 5 bases and J by 0 bases, 11 bases remained unmatched. Germline V gene lookup returns CDR1 SGHNT and CDR2 YYREEE (reference sequence). The CDR3 DNA reads TGTGCCAGCAGTCCCCTAACGACTAGCCTCTCCTACGAGCAGTACTTC. This encodes CASSPLTTSLSYEQYF.

The V gene is TRBV11-1, the J gene TRBJ2-7; the D gene could be TRBD1 or TRBD2 (6 bases each). The CDR3 covers 15 residues. Germline V gene sequence: CDR1 SGHAT, CDR2 FQDESV (reference sequence). The germline V and J ends were trimmed by 5 bases and 5 bases, with 19 bases remaining between them. Here the CDR3 reads CASSQGWPGVNEQYF. The CDR3 region has the DNA TGTGCCAGCAGCCAGGGGTGGCCGGGAGTGAACGAGCAGTACTTC.

With respect to this clone: The same CDR3 arises from other DNA sequences in this sample as well. The chain is built from TRBV27 and TRBJ2-2; D unresolved. This CDR3 comprises 13 residues. Trimming took 3 bases from V and 2 from J, leaving 4 bases between them. Germline lookup yields CDR1 MNHEY and CDR2 SMNVEV (reference sequence). This chain's CDR3 is CASSFINTGELFF. As DNA, the CDR3 is TGTGCCAGCAGTTTTATAAACACCGGGGAGCTGTTTTTT.

For this clone: Additional DNA sequences in this sample encode the identical CDR3. V and J are TRBV13 and TRBJ2-5, with D perhaps matching TRBD1 (6 bases). The germline CDR1 and CDR2 sequences are PRHDT and FYEKMQ (reference sequence). CDR3 size: 14 residues. Trimming left V 2 bases short and J 5 bases short, with 12 bases between. CDR3: CASSLSGGRETQYF. CDR3 in DNA: TGTGCCAGCAGCTTAAGTGGGGGCAGGGAGACCCAGTACTTC.

In regard to this clone: The same CDR3 also results from other DNA sequences found in this sample. The chain links TRBV27 to TRBJ2-1; maybe TRBD2 (5 bases). CDR3 length: 13 amino acids. The V gene lost 1 base and the J gene lost 7 bases, with 8 bases spanning the gap. Germline loops: CDR1 MNHEY, CDR2 SMNVEV (reference sequence). The DNA of the CDR3 is TGTGCCAGCAGTTTATTAGGAGGAAATGAGCAGTTCTTC. This gives the protein CASSLLGGNEQFF.

The chain links TRBV27 to TRBJ2-1, with D possibly matching TRBD1 (5 bases). The CDR3 consists of 17 residues. Germline V lookup: CDR1 MNHEY, CDR2 SMNVEV (reference sequence). V lost 4 bases and J lost 3, with 19 bases in between. CDR3 region: CASSSPRQWGGYNEQFF. CDR3 in DNA: TGTGCCAGCAGTTCCCCACGACAATGGGGCGGCTACAATGAGCAGTTCTTC.